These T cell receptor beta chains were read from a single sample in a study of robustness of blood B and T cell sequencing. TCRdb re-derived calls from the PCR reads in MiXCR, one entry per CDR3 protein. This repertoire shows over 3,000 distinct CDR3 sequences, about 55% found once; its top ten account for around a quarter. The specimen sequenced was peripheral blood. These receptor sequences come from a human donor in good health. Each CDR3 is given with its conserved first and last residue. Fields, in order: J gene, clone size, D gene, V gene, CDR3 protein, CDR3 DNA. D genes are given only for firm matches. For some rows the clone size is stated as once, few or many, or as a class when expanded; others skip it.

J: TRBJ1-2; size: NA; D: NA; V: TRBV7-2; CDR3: CASSLASLRDSYTF; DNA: TGTGCCAGCAGCTTAGCCAGCCTACGCGATAGCTACACCTTC
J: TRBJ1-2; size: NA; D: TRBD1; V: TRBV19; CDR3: CASSEGTGLNYGYTF; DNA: TGTGCCAGTAGTGAGGGGACAGGCCTAAACTATGGCTACACCTTC
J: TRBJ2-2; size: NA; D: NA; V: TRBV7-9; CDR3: CASTWGSNTGELFF; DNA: TGTGCCAGCACGTGGGGATCGAACACCGGGGAGCTGTTTTTT
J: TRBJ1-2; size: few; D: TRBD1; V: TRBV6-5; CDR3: CASSRVGTVYGYTF; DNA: TGTGCCAGCAGTCGGGTGGGGACAGTTTATGGCTACACCTTC
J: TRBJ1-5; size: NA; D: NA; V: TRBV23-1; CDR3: CASSLVRDPSNQPQHF; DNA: TGCGCCAGCAGTCTAGTCAGAGACCCCAGCAATCAGCCCCAGCATTTT
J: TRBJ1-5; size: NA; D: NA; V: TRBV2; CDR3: CASSEGGKLTEPGQKENQPQHF; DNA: TGTGCCAGCAGTGAAGGGGGGAAACTCACCGAGCCAGGACAGAAGGAGAATCAGCCCCAGCATTTT
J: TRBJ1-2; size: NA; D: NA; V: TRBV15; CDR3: CATSRDKAVLGGYTF; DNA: TGTGCCACCAGCAGAGATAAGGCAGTACTCGGCGGCTACACCTTC
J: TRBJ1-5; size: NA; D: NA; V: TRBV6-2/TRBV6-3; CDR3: CASSYGRSSNQPQHF; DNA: TGTGCCAGCAGTTATGGGCGGTCTAGCAATCAGCCCCAGCATTTT
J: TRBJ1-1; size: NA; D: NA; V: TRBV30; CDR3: CAWSRMGGTEAFF; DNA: TGTGCCTGGAGTAGGATGGGGGGCACTGAAGCTTTCTTT
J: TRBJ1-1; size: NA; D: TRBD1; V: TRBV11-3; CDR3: CASSSRQGDTEAFF; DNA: TGTGCCAGCAGCTCCCGACAGGGAGACACTGAAGCTTTCTTT
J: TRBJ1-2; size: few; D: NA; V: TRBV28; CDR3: CASSSRANYGYTF; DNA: TGTGCCAGCAGTTCGAGAGCTAACTATGGCTACACCTTC
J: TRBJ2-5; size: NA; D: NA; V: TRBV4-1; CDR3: CASSQPGTHQETQYF; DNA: TGCGCCAGCAGCCAACCTGGCACACACCAAGAGACCCAGTACTTC
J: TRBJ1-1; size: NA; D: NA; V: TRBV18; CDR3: CASSPQGPTNTEAFF; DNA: TGTGCCAGCTCACCACAAGGACCCACGAACACTGAAGCTTTCTTT
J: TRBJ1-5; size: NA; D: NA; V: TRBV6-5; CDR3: CASSYMMGDAHQPQHF; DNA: TGTGCCAGCAGTTACATGATGGGGGACGCCCATCAGCCCCAGCATTTT
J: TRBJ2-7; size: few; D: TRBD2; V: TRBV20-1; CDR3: CSARDRGGDLYEQYF; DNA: TGCAGTGCTAGAGATCGGGGAGGGGACCTCTACGAGCAGTACTTC
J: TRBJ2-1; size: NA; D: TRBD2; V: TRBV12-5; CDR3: CASVVTHSGGPAPYNEQFF; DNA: TGTGCTAGTGTCGTCACCCATAGCGGGGGGCCTGCACCGTACAATGAGCAGTTCTTC
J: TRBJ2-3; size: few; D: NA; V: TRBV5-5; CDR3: CASETRAFFTDTQYF; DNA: TGTGCCAGCGAGACTCGGGCCTTCTTCACAGATACGCAGTATTTT
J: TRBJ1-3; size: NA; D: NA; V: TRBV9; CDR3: CASSVGRGRTGNTIYF; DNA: TGTGCCAGCAGCGTAGGTCGGGGGCGAACTGGAAACACCATATATTTT
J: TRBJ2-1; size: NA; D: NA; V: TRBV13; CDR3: CASSSGRSSYNEQFF; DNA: TGTGCCAGCAGCTCCGGCCGTAGCTCCTACAATGAGCAGTTCTTC
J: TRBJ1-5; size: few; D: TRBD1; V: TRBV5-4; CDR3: CASSLNRGLNQPQHF; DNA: TGTGCCAGCAGCTTGAACAGGGGGCTAAATCAGCCCCAGCATTTT
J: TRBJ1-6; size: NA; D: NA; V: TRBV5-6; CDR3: CASSSMGGTHSPLHF; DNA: TGTGCCAGCAGCTCGATGGGGGGGACTCATTCACCCCTCCACTTT
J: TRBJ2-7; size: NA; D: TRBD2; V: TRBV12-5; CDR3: CASGSPSAGGMEQYF; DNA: TGTGCTAGTGGCTCCCCTTCGGCGGGGGGGATGGAGCAGTACTTC